The clone carrying this TCR beta chain was counted a single time. The antigen is unknown. Primed by a sample-barcoded 5' primer and a J-beta primer mix, a second PCR proceeded for 7 to 11 cycles. Unique molecular identifiers of 12 random nucleotides labeled each cDNA. MiXCR was run by TCRdb on the 5' RACE reads, yielding one entry per CDR3 protein. The sample carries approximately 800,000 distinct CDR3 sequences, roughly 64% recorded once. Germline values: CDR1 SGHTA, CDR2 FQGTGA. This CDR3 is built from 19 residues. V trimming: 5 bases; J trimming: 0 bases; junction bases outside the gene matches: 16. The data stem from a study of blood T cells in healthy people across ages. Overall study findings and caveats: Comparison with aged donors showed that long-lived donors had more naive CD4+ cells and higher diversity. Age advanced and TCR beta diversity per million T cells fell, roughly linearly.

The material sequenced was blood. The TCR sequence derives from a man aged 25 to 40 in good health. The V call is TRBV7-3, the J call TRBJ2-1, with TRBD2 matching over 7 bases. CDR3 residues: CASSANIMQTSSSYNEQFF. The DNA for the CDR3 is TGTGCCAGCAGCGCTAATATTATGCAGACTAGCAGCTCCTACAATGAGCAGTTCTTC.